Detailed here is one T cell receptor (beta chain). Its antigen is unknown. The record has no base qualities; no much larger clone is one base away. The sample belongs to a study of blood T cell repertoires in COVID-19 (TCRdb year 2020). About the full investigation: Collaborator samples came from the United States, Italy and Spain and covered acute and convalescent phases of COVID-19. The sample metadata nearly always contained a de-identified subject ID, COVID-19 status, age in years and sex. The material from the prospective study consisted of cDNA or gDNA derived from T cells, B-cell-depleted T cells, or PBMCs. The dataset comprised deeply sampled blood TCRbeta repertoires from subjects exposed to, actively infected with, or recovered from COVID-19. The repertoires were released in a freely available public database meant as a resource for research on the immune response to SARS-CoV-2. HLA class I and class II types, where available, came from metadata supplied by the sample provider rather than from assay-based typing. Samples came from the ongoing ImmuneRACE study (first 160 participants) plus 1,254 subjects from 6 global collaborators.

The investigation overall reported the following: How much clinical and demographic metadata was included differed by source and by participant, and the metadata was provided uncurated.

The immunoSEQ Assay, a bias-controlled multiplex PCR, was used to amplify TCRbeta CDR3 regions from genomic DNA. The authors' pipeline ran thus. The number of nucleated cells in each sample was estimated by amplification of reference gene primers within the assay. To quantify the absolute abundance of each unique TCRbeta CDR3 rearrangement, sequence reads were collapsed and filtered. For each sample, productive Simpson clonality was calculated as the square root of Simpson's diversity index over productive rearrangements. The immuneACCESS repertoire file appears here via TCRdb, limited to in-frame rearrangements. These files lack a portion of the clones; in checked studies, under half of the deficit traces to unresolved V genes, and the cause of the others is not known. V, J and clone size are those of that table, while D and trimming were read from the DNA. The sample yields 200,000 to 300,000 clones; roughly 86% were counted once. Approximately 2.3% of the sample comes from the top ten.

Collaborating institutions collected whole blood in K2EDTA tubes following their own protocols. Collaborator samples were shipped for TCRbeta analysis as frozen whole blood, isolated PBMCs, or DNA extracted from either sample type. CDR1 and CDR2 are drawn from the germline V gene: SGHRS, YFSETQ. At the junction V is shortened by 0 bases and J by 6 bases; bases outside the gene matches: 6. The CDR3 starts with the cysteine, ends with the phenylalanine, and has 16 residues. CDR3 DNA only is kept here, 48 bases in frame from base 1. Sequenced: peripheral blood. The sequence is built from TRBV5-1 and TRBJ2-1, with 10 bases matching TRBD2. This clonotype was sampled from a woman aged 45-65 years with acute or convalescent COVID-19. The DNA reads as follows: TGCGCCAGCAGCTTGGTTCCAGCGGGAGGGCCCAATGAGCAGTTCTTC. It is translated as CASSLVPAGGPNEQFF. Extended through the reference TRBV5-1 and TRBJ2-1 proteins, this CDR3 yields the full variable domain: KAGVTQTPRYLIKTRGQQVTLSCSPISGHRSVSWYQQTPGQGLQFLFEYFSETQRNKGNFPGRFSGRQFSNSRSEMNVSTLELGDSALYLCASSLVPAGGPNEQFFGPGTRLTVL.